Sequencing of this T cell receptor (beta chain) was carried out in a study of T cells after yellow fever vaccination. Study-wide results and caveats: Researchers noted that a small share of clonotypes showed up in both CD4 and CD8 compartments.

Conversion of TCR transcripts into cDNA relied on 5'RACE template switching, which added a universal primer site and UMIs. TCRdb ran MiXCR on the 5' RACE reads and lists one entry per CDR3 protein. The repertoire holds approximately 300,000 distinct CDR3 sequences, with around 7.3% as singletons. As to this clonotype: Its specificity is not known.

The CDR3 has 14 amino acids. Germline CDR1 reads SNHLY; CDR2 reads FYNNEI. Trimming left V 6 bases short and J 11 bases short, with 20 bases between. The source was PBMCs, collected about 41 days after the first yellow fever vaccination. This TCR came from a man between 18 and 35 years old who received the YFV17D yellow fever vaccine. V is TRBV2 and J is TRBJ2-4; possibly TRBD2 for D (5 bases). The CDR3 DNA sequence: TGTGCCAGCAGACCAACCGAGTGGGAGCACGTTCAGTACTTC. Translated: CASRPTEWEHVQYF.